This TCR beta chain was recovered during a study of cytomegalovirus exposure and HLA in healthy donors (dated by TCRdb to between 2016 and 2019). Notes on the research overall: A later analysis indicated that the 120 validation repertoires were generated on the platform also employed for the approximately 700 repertoires of the first cohort. The aim of the study was to test whether cataloging public T cell receptors could identify signatures of past pathogen exposure. A separate validation cohort of roughly 110 different subjects was used in addition to the roughly 620-subject first cohort. To predict cytomegalovirus infection status, the study combined high-throughput TCR immunosequencing, statistical association of individual TCRs with disease status, and machine learning.

The CDR3 holds 13 amino acids from the cysteine to the phenylalanine. The only DNA kept is the CDR3, 39 bases in frame from the first base. V loses 10 bases of germline sequence and J loses 1 base, and the interval between the two ends is 13 bases. Via the germline V gene, CDR1 is MNHNS and CDR2 SASEGT. The donors belonged to the validation cohort of about 120 subjects, which was separate from the roughly 670-subject first cohort. What the work shows at the level of the full study, not this receptor alone: The study gave a list of about 150 TCR beta chains associated with cytomegalovirus. Across donors, most TCR sequences were observed very rarely, whereas some public TCRs were present in many individuals. In a later analysis, TCRs clustered in the first cohort were found to also tend to co-occur in the approximately 120 validation repertoires, with 94% of cluster scores above 0. All 120 or so repertoires were used to score co-occurrence in the validation cohort in a later analysis, because that analysis had no HLA typing for the cohort. The classifier was reported to diagnose cytomegalovirus status with high specificity and sensitivity in both the original and validation cohorts. The authors suggested that the approach could potentially be extended to other disease states and immunological phenotypes. A few of the identified cytomegalovirus-associated TCR beta chains were confirmed in vitro to be specific for cytomegalovirus antigens.

To note about this clone: The antigen this receptor binds is unknown. Per-base qualities were not stored, and no clone one base away is much larger.

To prepare the library, the immunoSEQ multiplex PCR assay was applied. The study's own analysis went as follows. A statistical classification framework was developed to diagnose cytomegalovirus status using the catalog of TCR beta chain sequences. The table was pulled from immuneACCESS by TCRdb, which kept in-frame rearrangements only. Such tables lose some clones; where checked, under half of the loss comes from unresolved V genes, and the rest has no known cause. Clonal size and the V and J genes are those of that table, whereas D and trimming came from the DNA. This sample gives around 50,000 clones in total; 90% to 95% of them show up just once. Of the sample, approximately 7.8% falls within the top ten clones.

The V gene is TRBV6-1 and the J gene is TRBJ1-1; the best D guess is TRBD1, with 5 bases matching. Sequencing was done on a sample of PBMCs. The clonotype comes from a woman younger than 30 in good health and CMV-seropositive. DNA sequence: TGTGCCATCCTACGGACATCGAACACTGAAGCTTTCTTT. Its amino acids are CAILRTSNTEAFF.